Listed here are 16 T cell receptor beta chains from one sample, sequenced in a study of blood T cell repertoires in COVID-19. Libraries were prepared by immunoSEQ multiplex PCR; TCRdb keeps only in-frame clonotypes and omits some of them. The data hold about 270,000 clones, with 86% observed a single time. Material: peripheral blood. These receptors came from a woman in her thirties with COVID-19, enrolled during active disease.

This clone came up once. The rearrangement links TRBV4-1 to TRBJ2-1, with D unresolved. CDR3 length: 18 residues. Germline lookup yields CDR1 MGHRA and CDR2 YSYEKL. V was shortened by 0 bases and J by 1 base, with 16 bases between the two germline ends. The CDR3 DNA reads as TGCGCCAGCAGCCAAGAAATAATGACTCCCCTATCCTACAATGAGCAGTTCTTC. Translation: CASSQEIMTPLSYNEQFF.

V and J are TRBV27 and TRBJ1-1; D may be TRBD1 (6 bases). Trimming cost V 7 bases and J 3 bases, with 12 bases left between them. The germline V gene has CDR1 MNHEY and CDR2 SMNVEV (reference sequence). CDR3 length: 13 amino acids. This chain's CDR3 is CASIAGAYTEAFF. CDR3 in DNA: TGTGCCAGCATCGCAGGGGCCTACACTGAAGCTTTCTTT.

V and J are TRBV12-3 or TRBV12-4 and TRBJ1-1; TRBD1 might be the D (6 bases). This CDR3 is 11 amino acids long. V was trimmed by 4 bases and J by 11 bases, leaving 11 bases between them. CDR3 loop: CASSSQGRAFF. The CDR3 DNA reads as TGTGCCAGCAGTTCACAGGGACGCGCTTTCTTT.

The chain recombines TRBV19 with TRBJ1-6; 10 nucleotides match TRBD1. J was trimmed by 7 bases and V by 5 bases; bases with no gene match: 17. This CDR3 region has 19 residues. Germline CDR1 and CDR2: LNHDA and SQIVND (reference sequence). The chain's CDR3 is CASSLRTGGTVYMNSPLHF. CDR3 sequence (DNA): TGTGCCAGTAGTCTACGGACAGGGGGAACGGTCTACATGAATTCACCCCTCCACTTT.

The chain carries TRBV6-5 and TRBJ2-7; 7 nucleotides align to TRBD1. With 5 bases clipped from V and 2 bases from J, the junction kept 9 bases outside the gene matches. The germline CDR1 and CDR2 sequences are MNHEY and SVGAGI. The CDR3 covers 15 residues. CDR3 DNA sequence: TGTGCCAGCAGTCCCGACAGGGCGAGAACCTACGAGCAGTACTTC. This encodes CASSPDRARTYEQYF.

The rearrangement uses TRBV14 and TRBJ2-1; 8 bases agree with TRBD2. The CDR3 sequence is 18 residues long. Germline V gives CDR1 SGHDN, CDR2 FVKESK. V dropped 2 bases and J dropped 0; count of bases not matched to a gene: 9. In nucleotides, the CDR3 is TGTGCCAGCAGCCAACGGGTAGGAGCGGGGGTCTCCTACAATGAGCAGTTCTTC. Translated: CASSQRVGAGVSYNEQFF.

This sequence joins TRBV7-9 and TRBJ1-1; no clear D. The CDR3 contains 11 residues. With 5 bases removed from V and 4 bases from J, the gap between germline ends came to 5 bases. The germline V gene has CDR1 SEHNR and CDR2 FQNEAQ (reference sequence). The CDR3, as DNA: TGTGCCAGCAGCCTAATCACTGAAGCTTTCTTT. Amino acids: CASSLITEAFF.

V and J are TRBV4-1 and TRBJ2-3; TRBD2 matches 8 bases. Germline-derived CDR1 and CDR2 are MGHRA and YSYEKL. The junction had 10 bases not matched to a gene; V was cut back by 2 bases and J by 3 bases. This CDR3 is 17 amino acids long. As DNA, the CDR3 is TGCGCCAGCAGCCAACCTAGAGCGGGGGTACGTACAGATACGCAGTATTTT. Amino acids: CASSQPRAGVRTDTQYF.

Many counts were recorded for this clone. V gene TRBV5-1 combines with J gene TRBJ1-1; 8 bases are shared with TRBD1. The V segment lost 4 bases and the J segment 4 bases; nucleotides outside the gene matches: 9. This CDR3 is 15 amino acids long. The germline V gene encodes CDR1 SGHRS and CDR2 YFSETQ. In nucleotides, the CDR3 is TGCGCCAGCAGCCCATGGACAGGGACGGGCACTGAAGCTTTCTTT. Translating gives CASSPWTGTGTEAFF.

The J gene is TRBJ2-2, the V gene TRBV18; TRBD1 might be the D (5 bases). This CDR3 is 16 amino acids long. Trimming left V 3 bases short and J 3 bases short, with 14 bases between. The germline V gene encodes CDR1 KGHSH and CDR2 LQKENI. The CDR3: CASSPSQGADTGELFF. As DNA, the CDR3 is TGTGCCAGCTCACCGAGTCAAGGGGCGGACACCGGGGAGCTGTTTTTT.

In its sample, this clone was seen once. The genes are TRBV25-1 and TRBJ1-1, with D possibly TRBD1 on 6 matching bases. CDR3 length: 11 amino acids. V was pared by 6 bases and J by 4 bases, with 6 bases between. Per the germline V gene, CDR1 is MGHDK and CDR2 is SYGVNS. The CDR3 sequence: CASSRGTEAFF. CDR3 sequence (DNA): TGTGCCAGCAGCAGGGGCACTGAAGCTTTCTTT.

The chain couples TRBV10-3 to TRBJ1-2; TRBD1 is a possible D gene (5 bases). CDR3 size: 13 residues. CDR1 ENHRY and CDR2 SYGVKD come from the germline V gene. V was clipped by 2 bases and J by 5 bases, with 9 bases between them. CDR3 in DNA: TGTGCCATCAGTGAGACTCAGGGATATGGCTACACCTTC. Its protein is CAISETQGYGYTF.

CDR3 loop: CSGLAGANVLTF. CDR3 in DNA: TGCAGCGGCTTAGCGGGGGCCAACGTCCTGACTTTC. This rearrangement joins TRBV29-1 to TRBJ2-6; TRBD2 might be the D (5 bases). Germline V gene sequence: CDR1 SQVTM, CDR2 ANQGSEA. Trimming pared 7 bases from V and 4 bases from J, leaving 8 bases between. This CDR3 region has 12 residues.

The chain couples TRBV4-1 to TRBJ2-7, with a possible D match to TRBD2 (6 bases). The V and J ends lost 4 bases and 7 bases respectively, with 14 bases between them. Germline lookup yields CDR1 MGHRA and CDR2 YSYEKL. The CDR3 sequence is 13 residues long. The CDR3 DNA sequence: TGCGCCAGCAGCCCCCAGGCACGGGGGGAGCAGTACTTC. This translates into CASSPQARGEQYF.

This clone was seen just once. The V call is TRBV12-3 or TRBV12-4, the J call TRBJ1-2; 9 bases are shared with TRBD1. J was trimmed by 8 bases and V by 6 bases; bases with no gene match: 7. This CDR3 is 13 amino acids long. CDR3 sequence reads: CASSQTGGSGYTF. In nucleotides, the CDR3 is TGTGCCAGCAGCCAGACAGGGGGGAGCGGCTACACCTTC.

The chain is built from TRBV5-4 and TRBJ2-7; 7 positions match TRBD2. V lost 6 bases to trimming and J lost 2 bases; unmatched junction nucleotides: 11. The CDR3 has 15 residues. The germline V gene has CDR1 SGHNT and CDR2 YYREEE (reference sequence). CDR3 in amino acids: CASTPLGGGTYEQYF. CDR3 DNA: TGTGCCAGCACCCCCTTGGGGGGGGGAACCTACGAGCAGTACTTC.